These 17 T cell receptor beta chains were all obtained from the same sample, sequenced in a study of human T cells and chemical hapten exposure. MiXCR, applied by TCRdb to the RACE reads, yields one record per CDR3 protein. Of some 70,000 distinct CDR3 sequences listed, 9.5% to 13% are singletons. Time point of the sample: pre-sensitization, week 0. Treatment indicated: therapeutic diphenylcyclopropenone sensitization with weekly scalp DPC. This specimen consisted of whole blood, obtained in connection with sensitization to the hapten diphenylcyclopropenone (DPC). These receptors originate from a woman aged 45-65 years with alopecia areata. Some clones in this sample may be carry-over from other donors' samples.

This clonotype was found a few times. The genes are TRBV20-1 and TRBJ2-7, with 9 bases that match TRBD2. Trimming at V came to 1 base and at J to 2 bases, leaving 6 bases not matched to a gene. Germline V gene sequence: CDR1 DFQATT, CDR2 SNEGSKA (reference sequence). This CDR3 spans 15 amino acids. CDR3: CSARAPSGAAYEQYF. For the CDR3, the DNA is TGCAGTGCTAGAGCGCCTAGCGGGGCCGCCTACGAGCAGTACTTC.

This clonotype appeared many times. The V and J genes are TRBV12-3 or TRBV12-4 and TRBJ1-6; possible D gene TRBD1, 5 bases. Between the trimmed V and J ends, which lost 2 bases and 7 bases, there was a span of 12 bases. The length of the CDR3 is 15 residues. The CDR3 sequence is CASSLYQGANSPLHF. In DNA form, the CDR3 reads TGTGCCAGCAGTTTATATCAGGGCGCGAATTCACCCCTCCACTTT.

This clonotype was detected once. The rearrangement links TRBV7-2 to TRBJ2-3, with 10 bases fitting TRBD2. CDR1 and CDR2 from the germline V gene are SGHTA and FQGNSA. The length of the CDR3 is 16 residues. The V and J ends lost 2 bases and 6 bases, in that order; junction bases with no gene match: 8. The CDR3 DNA reads as TGTGCCAGCAGCTTAACGAATAGCGGGGGGCGGGATACGCAGTATTTT. This translates into CASSLTNSGGRDTQYF.

The genes are TRBV6-2 or TRBV6-3 and TRBJ2-2; D is unclear. V dropped 4 bases and J dropped 3 bases, with 6 bases sitting between them. Germline lookup yields CDR1 MNHEY and CDR2 SVGEGT. The CDR3 extends over 13 amino acids. The CDR3 loop is CASSLTHTGELFF. The CDR3 bases are TGTGCCAGCAGTTTGACACACACCGGGGAGCTGTTTTTT.

The chain joins TRBV29-1 to TRBJ2-2; D might be TRBD2 (6 bases). Germline assignment: CDR1 SQVTM and CDR2 ANQGSEA. Trimming took off 4 bases at V and 4 bases at J, with 13 bases between the two ends. The CDR3 consists of 14 residues. CDR3 amino acids: CSVGSTGLTGELFF. In nucleotides, the CDR3 is TGCAGCGTTGGATCCACGGGACTCACCGGGGAGCTGTTTTTT.

This rearrangement joins TRBV9 to TRBJ2-3, with TRBD2 matching 15 bases. Looked up from germline, CDR1 is SGDLS and CDR2 is YYNGEE. V trimming: 0 bases; J trimming: 2 bases; junction bases outside the gene matches: 4. CDR3 size: 18 residues. As DNA, the CDR3 is TGTGCCAGCAGCGTAGTGGGACTAGCGGGGGGCTCCACAGATACGCAGTATTTT. Protein: CASSVVGLAGGSTDTQYF.

This clonotype was recorded many times. The genes are TRBV20-1 and TRBJ2-1; tentatively, D is TRBD2 (5 bases). V gave up 1 base and J gave up 7 bases, with 8 bases separating them. The CDR3 has 12 amino acids. CDR1 is DFQATT, CDR2 SNEGSKA, per germline (reference sequence). The CDR3 loop is CSARGLLNEQFF. DNA for the CDR3: TGCAGTGCTAGAGGACTATTAAATGAGCAGTTCTTC.

This clonotype was found many times. This chain links TRBV19 with TRBJ2-7, with 11 bases identical to TRBD1. V was clipped by 6 bases and J by 1 base; unmatched bases: 5. Germline values: CDR1 LNHDA, CDR2 SQIVND (reference sequence). The CDR3 totals 15 residues. The DNA of the CDR3 is TGTGCCAGTAGACCCGGGACAGGGGGGTCCTACGAGCAGTACTTC. Its protein product is CASRPGTGGSYEQYF.

This clonotype occurred a few times. The CDR3 sequence: CASSRGIGYQPQHF. Written as DNA, the CDR3 is TGTGCCAGCAGCAGGGGTATAGGGTATCAGCCCCAGCATTTT. This chain joins TRBV7-9 and TRBJ1-5; D perhaps matches TRBD1 (5 bases). Germline-derived CDR1 and CDR2 are SEHNR and FQNEAQ (reference sequence). There are 14 residues in the CDR3. Trimming pared 5 bases from V and 5 bases from J, leaving 13 bases between.

The chain recombines TRBV18 with TRBJ2-4; 8 bases map to TRBD1. The V gene end was trimmed by 0 bases and the J gene end by 8 bases; junction bases not matched to a gene: 3. The CDR3 length is 14 residues. Germline V gives CDR1 KGHSH, CDR2 LQKENI. The CDR3: CASSPPETGDIQYF. Here the CDR3 DNA reads TGTGCCAGCTCACCACCGGAGACAGGGGACATTCAGTACTTC.

This clonotype was observed once. The V gene is TRBV10-1, the J gene TRBJ2-3, with D tentatively TRBD2 (6 bases). This CDR3 is 16 amino acids long. CDR1 WNHNN and CDR2 SYGVQD come from the germline V gene (reference sequence). V lost 2 bases to trimming and J lost 0 bases, with 12 bases between them. The CDR3 here is CASSEASVLSTDTQYF. The CDR3 DNA sequence: TGCGCCAGCAGTGAGGCTAGCGTGCTTAGCACAGATACGCAGTATTTT.

Here the CDR3 DNA reads TGCGCCAGCAGCTTGGGGACATATAGCAATCAGCCCCAGCATTTT. Translating it yields CASSLGTYSNQPQHF. The chain carries TRBV5-1 and TRBJ1-5; a weak D match, TRBD1 (5 bases). Germline V gives CDR1 SGHRS, CDR2 YFSETQ. V dropped 0 bases and J dropped 0 bases, with 7 bases sitting between them. This CDR3 spans 15 amino acids. Looking up the rest from reference TRBV5-1 and TRBJ1-5 gives the full variable domain: KAGVTQTPRYLIKTRGQQVTLSCSPISGHRSVSWYQQTPGQGLQFLFEYFSETQRNKGNFPGRFSGRQFSNSRSEMNVSTLELGDSALYLCASSLGTYSNQPQHFGDGTRLSIL.

This clonotype was observed at least ten times. The chain uses TRBV7-8 and TRBJ1-1, with TRBD1 identical over 7 bases. Germline-derived CDR1 and CDR2 are SGHVS and FQNEAQ. CDR3 length equals 14 residues. Unmatched junction bases numbered 7, after V lost 1 base and J lost 8 bases. The CDR3 DNA is TGTGCCAGCAGCTTAGTCGGGACAGACTCGGAAGCTTTCTTT. It translates to CASSLVGTDSEAFF.

DNA for the CDR3: TGCAGCGCAGATACAGGGAATGTGGAAGCTTTCTTT. It is translated as CSADTGNVEAFF. The chain is built from TRBV29-1 and TRBJ1-1; possible D gene TRBD1, 6 bases. Trimming stripped 7 bases from V and 8 bases from J, with 17 bases between. The CDR3 runs to 12 residues. Germline loops: CDR1 SQVTM, CDR2 ANQGSEA.

This rearrangement joins TRBV12-3 or TRBV12-4 to TRBJ2-1, with TRBD1 matching 7 bases. V gave up 5 bases and J gave up 0 bases; unmatched junction bases: 7. This CDR3 has 16 residues. This chain's CDR3 is CASSPPGQFSYNEQFF. The CDR3 DNA follows: TGTGCCAGCAGTCCACCGGGACAGTTCTCCTACAATGAGCAGTTCTTC.

The chain is built from TRBV12-2 and TRBJ2-5; the table's D call, TRBD1, has no DNA check behind it. TRBV12-2 is reported as a pseudogene. This CDR3 region has 15 residues. The DNA for the CDR3 is TGTGCAAGTCACTACCTACGACAGACTCAAGAGACCCAGTACTTC. It yields the protein CASHYLRQTQETQYF.

This clonotype was seen a few times. The gene calls are TRBV29-1 and TRBJ2-7; D gene ambiguous. Germline V lookup: CDR1 SQVTM, CDR2 ANQGSEA. The V gene lost 7 bases and the J gene lost 0 bases, with 10 bases spanning the gap. This CDR3 region has 12 residues. The CDR3 spells CSARGSSYEQYF. The CDR3 bases are TGCAGCGCTCGCGGTAGCTCCTACGAGCAGTACTTC.